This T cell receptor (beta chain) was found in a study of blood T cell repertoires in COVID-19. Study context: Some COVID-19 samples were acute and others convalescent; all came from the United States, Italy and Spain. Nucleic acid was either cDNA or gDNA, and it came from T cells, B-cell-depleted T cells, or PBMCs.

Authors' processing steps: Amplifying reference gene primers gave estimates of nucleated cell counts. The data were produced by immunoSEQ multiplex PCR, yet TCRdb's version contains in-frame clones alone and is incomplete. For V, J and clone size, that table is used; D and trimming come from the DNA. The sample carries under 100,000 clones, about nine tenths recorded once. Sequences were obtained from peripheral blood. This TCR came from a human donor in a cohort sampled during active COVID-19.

The CDR3 sequence is CASSPGGTNEKLFF. The CDR3 DNA reads as TGTGCCAGCTCACCAGGGGGGACTAATGAAAAACTGTTTTTT. The chain employs TRBV18 and TRBJ1-4; D is possibly TRBD1 (5 bases). This CDR3 comprises 14 residues. Germline V gives CDR1 KGHSH, CDR2 LQKENI. Trimming took off 2 bases at V and 2 bases at J, with 6 bases between the two ends.